This TCR beta chain was captured in a study of T cells in Graves' hyperthyroidism and ophthalmopathy. As for the study in general: Specimen type is peripheral blood, collected at initial diagnosis prior to any treatment.

Authors of the study amplified TCR beta CDR3 regions from RNA transcripts. The HTBI primer set served for first-round RT-PCR of the TCR CDR3. TCRdb reprocessed the multiplex PCR reads with MiXCR, giving one entry per CDR3 protein. The sample comprises 350,000 to 400,000 distinct CDR3 sequences, about a fifth of which are singletons, and 3.5% to 4% rests with the top ten. This clonotype was detected many times. It was considered stable Graves' hyperthyroidism when ophthalmopathy did not progress within 18 months. Patients were aged 18 to 65, had disease duration under 2 months, and had newly diagnosed hyperthyroidism. Orbital computed tomography, thyroid ultrasound, serum thyroxine and TRAb, and clinical symptoms together informed the diagnoses. Germline values: CDR1 MDHEN, CDR2 SYDVKM. V lost 6 bases and J 2 bases, leaving 23 bases between the germline ends. The CDR3 spans 17 residues.

The TCR sequence derives from a woman aged 18-29 years with Graves' hyperthyroidism. J is TRBJ2-7 and V is TRBV28, with D uncertain. Input material: blood. The CDR3 loop is CASRFGRDGPSTYEQYF. Here the CDR3 DNA reads TGTGCCAGCAGATTTGGACGTGACGGACCCTCGACCTACGAGCAGTACTTC.